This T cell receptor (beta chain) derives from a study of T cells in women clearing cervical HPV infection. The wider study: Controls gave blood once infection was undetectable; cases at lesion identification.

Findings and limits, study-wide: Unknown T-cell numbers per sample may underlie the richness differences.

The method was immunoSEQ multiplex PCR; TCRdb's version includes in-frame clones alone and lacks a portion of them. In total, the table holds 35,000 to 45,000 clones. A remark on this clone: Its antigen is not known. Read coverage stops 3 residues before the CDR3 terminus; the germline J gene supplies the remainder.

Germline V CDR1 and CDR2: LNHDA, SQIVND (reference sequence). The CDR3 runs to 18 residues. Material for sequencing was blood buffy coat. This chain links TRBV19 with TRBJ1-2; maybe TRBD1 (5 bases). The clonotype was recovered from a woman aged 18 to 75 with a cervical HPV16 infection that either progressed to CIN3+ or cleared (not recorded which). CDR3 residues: CASSILSSGTISYNDYTF. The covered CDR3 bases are TGTGCCAGTAGTATACTTTCTAGCGGGACCATCTCCTACAATGAC.